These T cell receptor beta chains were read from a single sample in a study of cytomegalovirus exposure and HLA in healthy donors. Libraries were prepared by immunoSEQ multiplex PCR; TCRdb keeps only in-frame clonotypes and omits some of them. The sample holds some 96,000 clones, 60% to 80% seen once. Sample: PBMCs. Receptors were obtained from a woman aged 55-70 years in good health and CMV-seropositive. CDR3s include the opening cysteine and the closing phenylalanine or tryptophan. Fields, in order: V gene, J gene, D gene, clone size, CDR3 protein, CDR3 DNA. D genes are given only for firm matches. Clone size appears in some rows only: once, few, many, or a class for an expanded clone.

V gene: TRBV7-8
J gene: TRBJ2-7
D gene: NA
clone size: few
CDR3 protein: CASSLPGGLAGVGSYEQYF
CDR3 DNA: TGTGCCAGCAGCTTACCAGGGGGCTTAGCGGGAGTCGGCTCCTACGAGCAGTACTTC

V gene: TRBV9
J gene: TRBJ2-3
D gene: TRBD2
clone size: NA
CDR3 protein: CASSVGSGRAQDTQYF
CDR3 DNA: TGTGCCAGCAGCGTAGGTAGCGGGAGGGCCCAAGATACGCAGTATTTT

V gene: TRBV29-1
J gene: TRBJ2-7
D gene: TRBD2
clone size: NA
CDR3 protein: CSVAGGREQYF
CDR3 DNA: TGCAGCGTTGCGGGAGGGCGAGAGCAGTACTTC

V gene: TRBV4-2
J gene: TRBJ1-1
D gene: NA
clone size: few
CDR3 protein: CASSQVGITNTEAFF
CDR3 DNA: TGTGCCAGCAGCCAAGTCGGGATTACGAACACTGAAGCTTTCTTT

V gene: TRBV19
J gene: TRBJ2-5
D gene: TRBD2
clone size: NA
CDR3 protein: CATSGGGVETQYF
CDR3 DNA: TGTGCCACCTCCGGTGGGGGGGTAGAGACCCAGTACTTC

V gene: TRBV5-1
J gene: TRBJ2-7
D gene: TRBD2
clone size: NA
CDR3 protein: CASSSYRTSGSPSEQYF
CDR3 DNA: TGCGCCAGCAGCTCCTATCGGACTAGCGGGAGCCCAAGTGAGCAGTACTTC

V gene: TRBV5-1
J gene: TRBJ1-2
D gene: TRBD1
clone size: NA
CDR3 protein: CASRPRDRVSLTF
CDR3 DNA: TGCGCCAGTAGACCCCGGGACAGGGTTTCTCTCACCTTC

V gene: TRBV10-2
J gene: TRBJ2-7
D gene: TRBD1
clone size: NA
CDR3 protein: CASSEGQGPYEQYF
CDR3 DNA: TGCGCCAGCAGTGAGGGACAGGGCCCCTACGAGCAGTACTTC

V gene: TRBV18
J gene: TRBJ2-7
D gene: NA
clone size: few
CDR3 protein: CASSPGLPTYEQYF
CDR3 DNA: TGTGCCAGCTCGCCAGGGCTACCTACCTACGAGCAGTACTTC

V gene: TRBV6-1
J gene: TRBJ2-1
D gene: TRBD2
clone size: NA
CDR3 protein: CASSPGLVAEQFF
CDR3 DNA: TGTGCCAGCAGTCCGGGACTAGTTGCTGAGCAGTTCTTC

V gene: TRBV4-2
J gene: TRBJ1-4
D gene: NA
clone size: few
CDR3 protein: CASSQDRDANEKLFF
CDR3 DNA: TGTGCCAGCAGCCAAGACAGGGATGCTAATGAAAAACTGTTTTTT

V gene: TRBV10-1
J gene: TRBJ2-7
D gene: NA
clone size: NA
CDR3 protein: CASSDELENLCYEQYF
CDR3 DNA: TGCGCCAGCAGTGATGAGCTCGAAAACTTGTGCTACGAGCAGTACTTC

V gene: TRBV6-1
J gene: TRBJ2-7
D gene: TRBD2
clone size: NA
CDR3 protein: CASSEAGLAGFYEQYF
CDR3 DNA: TGTGCCAGCAGTGAAGCGGGACTAGCGGGATTTTACGAGCAGTACTTC

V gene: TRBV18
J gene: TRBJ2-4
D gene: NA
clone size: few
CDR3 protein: CASSQTRAKNIQYF
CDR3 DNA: TGTGCCAGCTCGCAGACTAGGGCCAAAAACATTCAGTACTTC

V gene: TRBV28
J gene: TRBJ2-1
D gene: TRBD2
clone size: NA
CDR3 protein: CASSYSSGRNNEQFF
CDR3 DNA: TGTGCCAGCAGTTACTCTAGCGGGAGGAACAATGAGCAGTTCTTC

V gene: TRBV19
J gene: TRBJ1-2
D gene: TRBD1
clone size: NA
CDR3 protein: CASSPRTGGYGYTF
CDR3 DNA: TGTGCCAGTAGTCCTCGGACAGGGGGGTATGGCTACACCTTC

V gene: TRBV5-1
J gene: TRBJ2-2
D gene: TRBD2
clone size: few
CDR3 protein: CASSSGSGISGTGELFF
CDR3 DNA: TGCGCCAGCTCTAGCGGGAGTGGTATATCGGGCACCGGGGAGCTGTTTTTT

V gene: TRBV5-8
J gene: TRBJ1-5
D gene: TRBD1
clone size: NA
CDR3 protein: CASSLQFRQGGNQPQHF
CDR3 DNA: TGTGCCAGCAGCCTACAATTTAGACAGGGTGGCAATCAGCCCCAGCATTTT

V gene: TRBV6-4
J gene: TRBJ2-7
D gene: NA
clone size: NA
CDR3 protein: CASSEDRILACLSYEQYF
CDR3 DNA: TGTGCCAGCAGTGAAGACAGGATACTAGCGTGCCTCTCCTACGAGCAGTACTTC

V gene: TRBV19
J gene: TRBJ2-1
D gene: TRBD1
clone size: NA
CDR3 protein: CASSKPGTAYNEQFF
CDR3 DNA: TGTGCCAGTAGTAAACCCGGGACAGCTTACAATGAGCAGTTCTTC

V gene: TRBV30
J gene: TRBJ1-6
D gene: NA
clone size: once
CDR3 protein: CAWAGNGGSPLHF
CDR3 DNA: TGTGCCTGGGCCGGGAACGGTGGATCACCCCTCCACTTT

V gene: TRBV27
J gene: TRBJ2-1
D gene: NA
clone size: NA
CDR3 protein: CASSSSGSSYNEQFF
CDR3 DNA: TGTGCCAGCAGTTCAAGCGGTAGCTCCTACAATGAGCAGTTCTTC

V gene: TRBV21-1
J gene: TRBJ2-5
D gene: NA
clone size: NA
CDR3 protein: CASSYSGTGLQETQYF
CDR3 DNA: TGTGCCAGCAGCTATTCCGGGACAGGTCTTCAAGAGACCCAGTACTTC

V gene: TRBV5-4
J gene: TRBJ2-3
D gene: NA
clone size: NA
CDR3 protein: CASSSEPGLPITDTQYF
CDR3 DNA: TGTGCCAGCAGCTCCGAACCGGGACTGCCTATCACAGATACGCAGTATTTT

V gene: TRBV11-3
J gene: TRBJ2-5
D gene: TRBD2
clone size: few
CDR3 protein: CASSLASGGFRETQYF
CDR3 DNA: TGTGCCAGCAGCTTAGCCTCGGGGGGTTTCAGGGAGACCCAGTACTTC

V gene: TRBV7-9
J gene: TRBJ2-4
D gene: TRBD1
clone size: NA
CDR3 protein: CASSPYRDRGNIQYF
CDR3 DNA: TGTGCCAGCAGCCCATACCGGGACAGGGGGAACATTCAGTACTTC

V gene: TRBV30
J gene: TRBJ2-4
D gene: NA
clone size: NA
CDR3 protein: CAWSRRSLELNIQYF
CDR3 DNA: TGTGCCTGGAGTAGAAGGTCCCTAGAACTAAACATTCAGTACTTC

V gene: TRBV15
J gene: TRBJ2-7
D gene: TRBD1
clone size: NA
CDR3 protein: CATKWDRGQTYEQYF
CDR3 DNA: TGTGCCACCAAATGGGACAGGGGACAGACCTACGAGCAGTACTTC

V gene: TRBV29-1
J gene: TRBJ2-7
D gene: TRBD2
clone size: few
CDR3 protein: CSVERWEGQSEQYF
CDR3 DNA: TGCAGCGTTGAAAGGTGGGAGGGCCAAAGTGAGCAGTACTTC

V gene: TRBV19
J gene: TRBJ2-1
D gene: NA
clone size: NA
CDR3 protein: CASRMREAPYNEQFF
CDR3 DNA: TGTGCCAGTAGGATGAGGGAGGCCCCGTACAATGAGCAGTTCTTC

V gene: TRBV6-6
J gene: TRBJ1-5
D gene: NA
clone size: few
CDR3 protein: CASSPDSSNQPQHF
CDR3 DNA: TGTGCCAGCAGTCCCGACAGTAGCAATCAGCCCCAGCATTTT

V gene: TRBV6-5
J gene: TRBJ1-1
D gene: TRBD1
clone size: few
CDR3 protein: CASSNRDRGKAFF
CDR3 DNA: TGTGCCAGCAGTAACCGGGACAGAGGAAAAGCTTTCTTT

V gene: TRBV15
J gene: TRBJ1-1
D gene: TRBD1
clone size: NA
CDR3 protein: CATSKEDRGGTEAFF
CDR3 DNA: TGTGCCACCAGCAAAGAGGACAGGGGAGGCACTGAAGCTTTCTTT

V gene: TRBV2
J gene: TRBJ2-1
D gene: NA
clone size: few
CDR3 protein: CASSEERGTRNEQFF
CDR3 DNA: TGTGCCAGCAGCGAGGAGAGGGGGACGCGCAATGAGCAGTTCTTC

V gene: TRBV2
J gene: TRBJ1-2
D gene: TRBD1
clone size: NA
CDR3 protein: CASSKDRGVLYGYTF
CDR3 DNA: TGTGCCAGCAGCAAGGACAGGGGGGTGCTCTATGGCTACACCTTC

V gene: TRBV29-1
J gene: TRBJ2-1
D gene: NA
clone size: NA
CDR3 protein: CSVERGSSYNEQFF
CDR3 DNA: TGCAGCGTTGAACGGGGTAGCTCCTACAATGAGCAGTTCTTC